The rows below give T cell receptor beta chains drawn from one sample of a study of OX40 agonist ivuxolimab in advanced cancers. Using immunoSEQ multiplex PCR, the repertoire was profiled, and TCRdb retains in-frame clones only, with some absent. The table lists approximately 76,000 clones, roughly 85% of them singletons. The specimen comprised CD4+ or CD8+ T cells sorted from blood, sampled in a trial of the OX40 agonist ivuxolimab. The receptors here all came from an adult with an advanced solid tumor such as melanoma, head and neck, liver or kidney cancer. CDR3s include the opening cysteine and the closing phenylalanine or tryptophan. D genes are given only for firm matches. Rows may omit the clone size; those that give it use once, few, many or a size class.

>NA|TRBV9|TRBJ1-3|NA
TGTGCCAGCAGCGTAATTCCGGGCTCTGGAAACACCATATATTTT
CASSVIPGSGNTIYF
>NA|TRBV7-2|TRBJ2-2|once
TGTGCCAGCAGCCCCCGCAGTTCGACCACCGGGGAGCTGTTTTTT
CASSPRSSTTGELFF
>NA|TRBV6-1|TRBJ1-5|once
TGTGCCAGTAGGAAGATAACAGAGGGCAATCAGCCCCAGCATTTT
CASRKITEGNQPQHF
>NA|TRBV30|TRBJ1-1|NA
TGTGCCTGGAGTCCCGCACCGAACGCTTTCTTT
CAWSPAPNAFF
>TRBD2|TRBV2|TRBJ2-3|NA
TGTGCCAGCAGTGTCGGGGGGGCGCGGGCAGATACGCAGTATTTT
CASSVGGARADTQYF
>TRBD2|TRBV4-1|TRBJ2-3|NA
TGCGCCAGCAGCCAAGGGGCTAGCGGGTCCTCAGATACGCAGTATTTT
CASSQGASGSSDTQYF
>NA|TRBV30|TRBJ1-1|NA
TGTGCCTGGAGTGTACCTGGGCGGGAGACTGAAGCTTTCTTT
CAWSVPGRETEAFF
>NA|TRBV5-5|TRBJ1-3|NA
TGTGCCAGCAGCTTGGTTCCCCTCAGCTCTGGAAACACCATATATTTT
CASSLVPLSSGNTIYF
>NA|TRBV5-4|TRBJ2-1|NA
TGTGCCAGCAGCCAGCCCGTTGGACAGCAGAATGAGCAGTTCTTC
CASSQPVGQQNEQFF
>NA|TRBV6-5|TRBJ1-1|NA
TGTGCCAGCAGTGCATCCTGGACGGCCCTTGAAGCTTTCTTT
CASSASWTALEAFF
>TRBD1|TRBV27|TRBJ2-1|NA
TGTGCCAGCACCTCGGGACAGATGTACAATGAGCAGTTCTTC
CASTSGQMYNEQFF
>TRBD1|TRBV5-4|TRBJ2-7|NA
TGTGCCAGCAGCAACGGACAGGGAATGGAGCAGTACTTC
CASSNGQGMEQYF
>TRBD1|TRBV5-1|TRBJ2-7|once
TGCGCCAGCAGCCCCGGACAGGGGGGCTACGAGCAGTACTTC
CASSPGQGGYEQYF
>NA|TRBV19|TRBJ2-7|few
TGTGCCAGTAGTATAGTTGCGGGGACCTACGAGCAGTACTTC
CASSIVAGTYEQYF
>NA|TRBV5-5|TRBJ2-2|NA
TGTGCCAGCAGCTTGCCTACAGCCGTCACCGGGGAGCTGTTTTTT
CASSLPTAVTGELFF
>NA|TRBV2|TRBJ2-7|NA
TGTGCCAGCAGCCCCAGGGAATTTTCCTACGAGCAGTACTTC
CASSPREFSYEQYF
>NA|TRBV11-2|TRBJ1-1|NA
TGTGCCAGCAGCTCGGGGAGGAACACTGAAGCTTTCTTT
CASSSGRNTEAFF
>NA|TRBV12-5|TRBJ2-1|NA
TGTGCTAGTGGTTTGCCAGTCCCGGACAGCTTCAATGAGCAGTTCTTC
CASGLPVPDSFNEQFF
>NA|TRBV6-1|TRBJ1-3|once
TGTGCCACCAGGGCCGGGGACGGCGGAAACACCATATATTTT
CATRAGDGGNTIYF
>NA|TRBV5-5|TRBJ2-7|few
TGTGCCAGCAGCTTGGGACGACAGAGAGACTACGAGCAGTACTTC
CASSLGRQRDYEQYF
>TRBD2|TRBV11-2|TRBJ2-5|NA
TGTGCCAGCAGCGGAGGCGGCTTGGCGGGGGGGCTCGGTGAGACCCAGTACTTC
CASSGGGLAGGLGETQYF
>NA|TRBV2|TRBJ2-1|few
TGTGCCAGCAGTTTTAGTGGGGATGAGCAGTTCTTC
CASSFSGDEQFF
>NA|TRBV28|TRBJ1-2|few
TGTGCCAGCAGTTTACAAGGATATGGCTACACCTTC
CASSLQGYGYTF
>TRBD1|TRBV12-5|TRBJ2-1|NA
TGTGCTAGTGGTGATCACAGGGGATCCTACAATGAGCAGTTCTTC
CASGDHRGSYNEQFF
>NA|TRBV6-6|TRBJ2-7|NA
TGTGCCAGCAGCCTCGACAGGCACGAGCAGTACTTC
CASSLDRHEQYF
>NA|TRBV7-2|TRBJ2-1|few
TGTGCCAGCAGCTTAGACTGGGTCACTGAGCAGTTCTTC
CASSLDWVTEQFF
>NA|TRBV27|TRBJ1-5|once
TGTGCCAGCAGTTTACGGGGGGCAGGGCAGCCCCAGCATTTT
CASSLRGAGQPQHF
>NA|TRBV19|TRBJ2-1|NA
TGTGCCAGCCGGACCGAATCCTACAATGAGCAGTTCTTC
CASRTESYNEQFF
>NA|TRBV19|TRBJ1-1|NA
TGTGCCAGTACCCTACCCCCAGGGAGGATGAACACTGAAGCTTTCTTT
CASTLPPGRMNTEAFF
>NA|TRBV6-5|TRBJ1-4|NA
TGTGCCAGCAGTTATACCGGGCGGGGTAATGAAAAACTGTTTTTT
CASSYTGRGNEKLFF
>NA|TRBV7-3|TRBJ2-3|NA
TGTGCCAGCAGCGACAGTTACACAGATACGCAGTATTTT
CASSDSYTDTQYF
>TRBD2|TRBV18|TRBJ2-3|once
TGTGCCAGCTCAAGGGCCGCGGGGGGCACAGATACGCAGTATTTT
CASSRAAGGTDTQYF
>NA|TRBV7-2|TRBJ2-7|NA
TGTGCCAGCAGCGCACAGGTGCGCGAGCAGTACTTC
CASSAQVREQYF
>NA|TRBV4-2|TRBJ1-5|NA
TGTGCCAGCAGCCAAGACATTCGGGGGCTTCAGCCCCAGCATTTT
CASSQDIRGLQPQHF
>NA|TRBV19|TRBJ1-1|NA
TGTGCCAGTAGTACCCAGGGGCTGAGTACTGAAGCTTTCTTT
CASSTQGLSTEAFF
>TRBD1|TRBV5-6|TRBJ1-2|NA
TGTGCCAGCAGCGGGAACAGGGGGCCGGGCTATGGCTACACCTTC
CASSGNRGPGYGYTF
>NA|TRBV4-1|TRBJ1-3|NA
TGCGCCAGCAGCCAGCGAGCGGGGGCTGGAGCCACCATATATTTT
CASSQRAGAGATIYF
>TRBD2|TRBV10-3|TRBJ2-5|NA
TGTGCCATCAGTGAGTCGAGTTCCGGGGGGGCACTCGAGACCCAGTACTTC
CAISESSSGGALETQYF
>NA|TRBV6-5|TRBJ2-7|NA
TGTGCCAGCAGTTACTCGAGGTTTGGAGAGAATTACGAGCAGTACTTC
CASSYSRFGENYEQYF
>NA|TRBV27|TRBJ2-3|NA
TGTGCCAGCAGTCTCTCTTCGTTGGGACGCACAGATACGCAGTATTTT
CASSLSSLGRTDTQYF
>NA|TRBV7-2|TRBJ2-5|few
TGTGCCAGCAGCTGGGTAGGGCAAGAGACCCAGTACTTC
CASSWVGQETQYF
>NA|TRBV2|TRBJ2-2|NA
TGTGCCAGCAGTGAAGCGTACACCGGGGAGCTGTTTTTT
CASSEAYTGELFF
>NA|TRBV7-6|TRBJ2-3|NA
TGTGCTAGCAGCTCCCGGTCGCCCCGGGACCGCTTTTTCGGCACAGATACGCAGTATTTT
CASSSRSPRDRFFGTDTQYF
>NA|TRBV5-8|TRBJ1-1|NA
TGTGCCAGCAGCCTCCAATTGGGTACTGAAGCTTTCTTT
CASSLQLGTEAFF
>NA|TRBV7-9|TRBJ1-1|NA
TGTGCCAGCAGCTCCGGGGTGCTTAACACTGAAGCTTTCTTT
CASSSGVLNTEAFF
>NA|TRBV4-2|TRBJ2-1|few
TGTGCCAGCAGCCAGAAAGCCGGGACTGGAAAATACAATGAGCAGTTCTTC
CASSQKAGTGKYNEQFF
>NA|TRBV29-1|TRBJ2-5|NA
TGCAGCGGATGGGACGGACAAGAGACCCAGTACTTC
CSGWDGQETQYF
>TRBD1|TRBV10-3|TRBJ2-5|NA
TGTGCCATCAGTCGACAGGGTGGAGAGACCCAGTACTTC
CAISRQGGETQYF
>NA|TRBV29-1|TRBJ1-1|NA
TGCAGCGCCGAACAGGGTTACACTGAAGCTTTCTTT
CSAEQGYTEAFF
>NA|TRBV6-5|TRBJ2-5|NA
TGTGCCAGCAGACGACCGTCAGGAGGGACGGGGACCCAGTACTTC
CASRRPSGGTGTQYF
>TRBD1|TRBV6-1|TRBJ2-7|NA
TGTGCCAGCAGAGAGCAGGGGGCACCCTACGAGCAGTACTTC
CASREQGAPYEQYF